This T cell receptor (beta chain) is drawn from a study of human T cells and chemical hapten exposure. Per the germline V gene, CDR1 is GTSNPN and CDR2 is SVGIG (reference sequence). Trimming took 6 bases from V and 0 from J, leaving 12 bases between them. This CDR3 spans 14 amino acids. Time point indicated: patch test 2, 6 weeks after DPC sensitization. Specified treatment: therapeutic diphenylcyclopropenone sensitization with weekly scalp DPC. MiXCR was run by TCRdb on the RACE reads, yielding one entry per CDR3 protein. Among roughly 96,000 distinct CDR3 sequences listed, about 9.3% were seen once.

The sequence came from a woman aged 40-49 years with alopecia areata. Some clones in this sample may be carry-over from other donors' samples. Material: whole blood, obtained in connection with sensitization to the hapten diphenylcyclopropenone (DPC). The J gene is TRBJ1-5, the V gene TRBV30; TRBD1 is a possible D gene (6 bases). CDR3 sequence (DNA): TGTGCCTGCGGAACAGGGACTAGCAATCAGCCCCAGCATTTT. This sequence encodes CACGTGTSNQPQHF.